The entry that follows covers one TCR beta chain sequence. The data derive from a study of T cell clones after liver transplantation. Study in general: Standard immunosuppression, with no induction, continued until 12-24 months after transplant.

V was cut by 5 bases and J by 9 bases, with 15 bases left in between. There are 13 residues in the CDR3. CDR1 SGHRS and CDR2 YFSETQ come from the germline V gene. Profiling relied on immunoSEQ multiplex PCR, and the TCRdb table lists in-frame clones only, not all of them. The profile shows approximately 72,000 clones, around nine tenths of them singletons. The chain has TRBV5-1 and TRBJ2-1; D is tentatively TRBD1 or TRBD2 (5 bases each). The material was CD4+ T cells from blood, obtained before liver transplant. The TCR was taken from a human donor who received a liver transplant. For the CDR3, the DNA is TGCGCCAGCAGACCCGGGACCACCGGTGAGCAGTTCTTC. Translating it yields CASRPGTTGEQFF.